These 8 T cell receptor beta chains were all obtained from the same sample, sequenced in a study of blood T cell repertoires in COVID-19. TCRdb keeps only in-frame clones here, not all; method: immunoSEQ multiplex PCR. In the table there are about 110,000 clones, about 80% of which are singletons. Sequencing used peripheral blood. Receptors originate from a woman aged 80 or over with acute or convalescent COVID-19.

The rearrangement uses TRBV7-2 and TRBJ2-6; unclear D gene. V was trimmed by 3 bases and J by 3 bases, leaving 6 bases between them. CDR1 is SGHTA, CDR2 FQGNSA, per germline. This CDR3 region has 14 residues. The CDR3 DNA reads as TGTGCCAGCAGCTTGGCATTTGGGGCCAACGTCCTGACTTTC. Encoded protein: CASSLAFGANVLTF. The whole variable domain, remainder taken from reference TRBV7-2 and TRBJ2-6, is GAGVSQSPSNKVTEKGKDVELRCDPISGHTALYWYRQSLGQGLEFLIYFQGNSAPDKSGLPSDRFSAERTGGSVSTLTIQRTQQEDSAVYLCASSLAFGANVLTFGAGSRLTVL.

The J gene is TRBJ2-5, the V gene TRBV12-5, with TRBD2 identical over 9 bases. CDR3 length equals 16 residues. Losses at the gene ends were 0 bases for V and 5 bases for J; bases not matched to a gene: 7. CDR1 and CDR2 (germline): LGHNT, FRNRAP. The CDR3 DNA reads as TGTGCTAGTGGTTTGGTTAGCGGGAGTCTTTGGGAGACCCAGTACTTC. Protein: CASGLVSGSLWETQYF.

V and J are TRBV27 and TRBJ2-7, with D possibly being TRBD2 (6 bases). In germline, CDR1 is MNHEY, CDR2 SMNVEV (reference sequence). Between the trimmed V and J ends, which lost 3 bases and 6 bases, there was a span of 18 bases. The CDR3 length is 15 residues. CDR3 loop: CASSFSSAGLSEQYF. As DNA, the CDR3 is TGTGCCAGCAGTTTCTCTAGCGCAGGGCTAAGCGAGCAGTACTTC.

The rearrangement uses TRBV5-8 and TRBJ2-7; D remains ambiguous. The V gene's germline CDR1 is SGHTS and CDR2 YDEGEE. With 4 bases removed from V and 5 bases from J, the gap between germline ends came to 13 bases. This CDR3 spans 13 amino acids. In DNA form, the CDR3 reads TGTGCCAGCAGCCAGGCCGAGTCGGACGAGCAGTACTTC. Amino acid sequence: CASSQAESDEQYF.

The chain recombines TRBV2 with TRBJ2-1; TRBD2 agrees at 12 bases. The CDR3 loop spans 17 amino acids. The germline gives CDR1 SNHLY, CDR2 FYNNEI. Germline trimming cut 2 bases from V and 9 bases from J; bases unmatched to any gene: 11. The CDR3 is CASSERYGLAGRGEQFF. The CDR3, as DNA: TGTGCCAGCAGTGAAAGGTACGGACTAGCGGGAAGAGGTGAGCAGTTCTTC.

Worth noting for this clone: Mismatch with germline at one junction end may stem from a read error. The chain uses TRBV5-5 and TRBJ2-7; tentatively, D is TRBD2 (6 bases). The CDR3 loop spans 16 amino acids. Germline lookup yields CDR1 SGHKS and CDR2 YYEKEE (reference sequence). CDR3 protein: CASNLGNSGTTYEQYF. CDR3 coding DNA: TGTGCCAGCAACTTGGGAAATAGCGGCACTACCTACGAGCAGTACTTC.

This rearrangement joins TRBV5-1 to TRBJ2-2; 7 positions agree with TRBD1. J was trimmed by 3 bases and V by 2 bases; bases with no gene match: 1. Germline V gene sequence: CDR1 SGHRS, CDR2 YFSETQ. The CDR3 consists of 14 residues. The DNA of the CDR3 is TGCGCCAGCAGCTTTACAGGGGACACCGGGGAGCTGTTTTTT. Amino acid sequence: CASSFTGDTGELFF.

The chain carries TRBV7-3 and TRBJ1-1, with unresolved D. Germline V gene data show CDR1 as SGHTA and CDR2 as FQGTGA. Trimming cost V 0 bases and J 5 bases, with 7 bases left between them. The CDR3 loop spans 13 amino acids. This CDR3 reads CASSLTGETEAFF. The CDR3 nucleotides read TGTGCCAGCAGCTTAACAGGAGAAACTGAAGCTTTCTTT.